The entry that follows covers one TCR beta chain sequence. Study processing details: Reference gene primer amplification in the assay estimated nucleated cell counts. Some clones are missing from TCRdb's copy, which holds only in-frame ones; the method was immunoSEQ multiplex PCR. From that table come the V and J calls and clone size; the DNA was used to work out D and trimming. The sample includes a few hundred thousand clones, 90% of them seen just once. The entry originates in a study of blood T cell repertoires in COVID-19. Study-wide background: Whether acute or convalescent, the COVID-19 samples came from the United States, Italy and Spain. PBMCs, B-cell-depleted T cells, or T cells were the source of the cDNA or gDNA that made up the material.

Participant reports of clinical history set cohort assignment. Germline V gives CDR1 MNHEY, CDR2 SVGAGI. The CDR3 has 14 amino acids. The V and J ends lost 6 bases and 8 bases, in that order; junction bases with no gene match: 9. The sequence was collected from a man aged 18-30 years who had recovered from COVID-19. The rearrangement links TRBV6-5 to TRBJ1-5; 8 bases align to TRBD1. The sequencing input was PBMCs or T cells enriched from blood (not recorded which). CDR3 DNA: TGTGCCAGCAGAGGACAGGGAGGTGTGGAGCCCCAGCATTTT. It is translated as CASRGQGGVEPQHF.